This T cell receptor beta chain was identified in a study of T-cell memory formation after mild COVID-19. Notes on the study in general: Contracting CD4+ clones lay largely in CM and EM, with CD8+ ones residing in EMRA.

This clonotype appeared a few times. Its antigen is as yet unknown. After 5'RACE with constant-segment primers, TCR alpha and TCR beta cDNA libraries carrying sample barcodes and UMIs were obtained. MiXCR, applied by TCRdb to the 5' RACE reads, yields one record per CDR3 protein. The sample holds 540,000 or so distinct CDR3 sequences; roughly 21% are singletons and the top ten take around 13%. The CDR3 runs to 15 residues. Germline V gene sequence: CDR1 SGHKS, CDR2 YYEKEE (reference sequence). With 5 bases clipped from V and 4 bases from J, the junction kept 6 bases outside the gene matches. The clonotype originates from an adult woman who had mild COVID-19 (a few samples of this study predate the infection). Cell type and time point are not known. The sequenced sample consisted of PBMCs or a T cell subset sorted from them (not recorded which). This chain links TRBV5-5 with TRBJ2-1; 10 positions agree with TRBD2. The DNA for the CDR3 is TGTGCCAGCAGTCCGGGACTAGCGCAATACAATGAGCAGTTCTTC. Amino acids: CASSPGLAQYNEQFF.